These T cell receptor beta chains were read from a single sample in a study of blood T cell repertoires in COVID-19. TCRdb's table, derived via immunoSEQ multiplex PCR, lists solely in-frame clones and lacks some. The top ten hold about 8.6% of the sample, which has 150,000 to 200,000 clones, 80% to 90% seen once. What was sequenced was peripheral blood. The origin of the receptors is a middle-aged man with active or convalescent COVID-19. Each CDR3 is given with its conserved first and last residue. The order of the fields is V gene, J gene, clone size, D gene, CDR3 protein, CDR3 DNA. The D gene is left open where the match is weak. The listing skips clone size in some rows; elsewhere it reads once, few, many or a size class.

v_call: TRBV7-9
j_call: TRBJ1-1
clone_size: NA
d_call: TRBD1
cdr3_aa: CASSFPGGGQGGTEAFF
cdr3_nt: TGTGCCAGCAGCTTCCCCGGCGGGGGACAGGGTGGCACTGAAGCTTTCTTT

v_call: TRBV5-1
j_call: TRBJ1-6
clone_size: once
d_call: TRBD1
cdr3_aa: CASSSTTGRSGNSPLHF
cdr3_nt: TGCGCCAGCAGCTCCACGACAGGGCGAAGTGGTAATTCACCCCTCCACTTT

v_call: TRBV7-3
j_call: TRBJ2-7
clone_size: NA
d_call: NA
cdr3_aa: CASSLSPGDGGQYF
cdr3_nt: TGTGCCAGCAGCTTAAGTCCAGGGGACGGAGGGCAGTACTTC

v_call: TRBV10-1
j_call: TRBJ1-3
clone_size: NA
d_call: NA
cdr3_aa: CASTTPTVGGTFSSGNTIYF
cdr3_nt: TGCGCCAGCACCACTCCCACCGTGGGGGGGACTTTCAGCTCTGGAAACACCATATATTTT

v_call: TRBV7-9
j_call: TRBJ1-2
clone_size: few
d_call: NA
cdr3_aa: CASSLDTSGYTF
cdr3_nt: TGTGCCAGCAGCTTAGACACCAGTGGCTACACCTTC

v_call: TRBV7-2
j_call: TRBJ1-2
clone_size: NA
d_call: NA
cdr3_aa: CASSTQTGLGYGYTF
cdr3_nt: TGTGCCAGCAGCACACAGACAGGCCTAGGCTATGGCTACACCTTC

v_call: TRBV9
j_call: TRBJ2-5
clone_size: NA
d_call: TRBD2
cdr3_aa: CASSVEWEGETQYF
cdr3_nt: TGTGCCAGCAGCGTAGAATGGGAGGGGGAGACCCAGTACTTC

v_call: TRBV7-2
j_call: TRBJ2-1
clone_size: NA
d_call: TRBD2
cdr3_aa: CASSRLLAGGYNEQFF
cdr3_nt: TGTGCCAGCAGTCGTCTTCTAGCGGGGGGTTACAATGAGCAGTTCTTC

v_call: TRBV7-6
j_call: TRBJ1-1
clone_size: NA
d_call: NA
cdr3_aa: CASSLSGVVTEAFF
cdr3_nt: TGTGCCAGCAGCTTATCCGGGGTTGTCACTGAAGCTTTCTTT

v_call: TRBV7-9
j_call: TRBJ2-1
clone_size: NA
d_call: TRBD2
cdr3_aa: CASSLKTSGNEQFF
cdr3_nt: TGTGCCAGCAGCTTAAAAACTAGCGGGAATGAGCAGTTCTTC

v_call: TRBV7-3
j_call: TRBJ2-5
clone_size: once
d_call: NA
cdr3_aa: CASSLKGVQETQYF
cdr3_nt: TGTGCCAGCAGCTTAAAGGGGGTCCAAGAGACCCAGTACTTC

v_call: TRBV11-3
j_call: TRBJ2-1
clone_size: NA
d_call: TRBD1
cdr3_aa: CASSFSRGNEQFF
cdr3_nt: TGTGCCAGCAGCTTCTCCAGGGGGAATGAGCAGTTCTTC

v_call: TRBV4-2
j_call: TRBJ1-4
clone_size: NA
d_call: TRBD1
cdr3_aa: CASSQASGGEVEKLFF
cdr3_nt: TGTGCCAGCAGCCAAGCTTCAGGGGGTGAGGTTGAAAAACTGTTTTTT

v_call: TRBV10-3
j_call: TRBJ2-2
clone_size: few
d_call: NA
cdr3_aa: CAISEDIAGELFF
cdr3_nt: TGTGCCATCAGTGAAGACATAGCCGGGGAGCTGTTTTTT

v_call: TRBV7-9
j_call: TRBJ1-6
clone_size: NA
d_call: NA
cdr3_aa: CASSLGTGESPLHF
cdr3_nt: TGTGCCAGCAGCTTAGGGACGGGAGAATCACCCCTCCACTTT

v_call: TRBV5-6
j_call: TRBJ2-7
clone_size: NA
d_call: TRBD2
cdr3_aa: CASILLSGREREQYF
cdr3_nt: TGTGCCAGCATCCTCCTTAGCGGGAGAGAACGCGAGCAGTACTTC